Presented here are 28 T cell receptor beta chains from one specimen sequenced in a study of regulatory T cells in long-lasting Graves disease. For TCR beta, libraries came from iRepertoire HTBI primers and Arm-PCR of CDR3 regions. TCRdb ran MiXCR on the multiplex PCR reads and lists one entry per CDR3 protein. This table holds hundreds of thousands of distinct CDR3 sequences, about 15% found once. Noted time point: newly diagnosed GD, antithyroid drugs for less than 3 months. There was RNA extracted from PBMCs, and the TCR library was made from it. This same sample was also taken into another study, of T cells in Graves' hyperthyroidism and ophthalmopathy.

Sequences were derived from peripheral blood mononuclear cells (PBMCs), sampled at new diagnosis, from a patient treated with antithyroid drugs. These receptors were obtained from a woman aged 35-65 years with Graves disease.

The chain joins TRBV28 to TRBJ2-3; 9 bases are a match to TRBD2. V shed 1 base, J shed 6 bases, and the junction held 8 bases outside the gene matches. The length of the CDR3 is 16 residues. Germline values: CDR1 MDHEN, CDR2 SYDVKM. CDR3 loop: CASSLSAGGRGDTQYF. The CDR3 region has the DNA TGTGCCAGCAGTTTATCAGCGGGGGGTAGGGGGGATACGCAGTATTTT.

This clonotype came up many times. The chain carries TRBV5-5 and TRBJ2-1, with D perhaps given as TRBD1 or TRBD2 (5 bases each). Trimming left V 5 bases short and J 3 bases short, with 9 bases between. This CDR3 has 13 amino acids. Germline lookup yields CDR1 SGHKS and CDR2 YYEKEE (reference sequence). This CDR3 reads CASSSGGYNEQFF. CDR3 in DNA: TGTGCCAGCAGTTCTGGGGGCTACAATGAGCAGTTCTTC. Full variable domain (rest looked up from reference TRBV5-5 and TRBJ2-1): DAGVTQSPTHLIKTRGQQVTLRCSPISGHKSVSWYQQVLGQGPQFIFQYYEKEERGRGNFPDRFSARQFPNYSSELNVNALLLGDSALYLCASSSGGYNEQFFGPGTRLTVL.

This clonotype was observed at least ten times. J is TRBJ2-3 and V is TRBV2; 7 bases match TRBD2. After removal of 3 bases from V and 2 bases from J, the junction contained 8 bases not matched to a gene. The CDR3 totals 16 residues. Looked up from germline, CDR1 is SNHLY and CDR2 is FYNNEI. The CDR3 here is CASSDAGARPTDTQYF. CDR3 sequence (DNA): TGTGCCAGCAGTGACGCGGGAGCGAGGCCCACAGATACGCAGTATTTT.

The chain carries TRBV30 and TRBJ2-3, with 7 bases fitting TRBD2. Germline CDR1 is GTSNPN and CDR2 is SVGIG (reference sequence). The CDR3 is made up of 15 amino acids. J gave up 1 base and V 0 bases, and 4 bases lay outside the gene matches. CDR3 sequence: CAWSVWAGGTDTQYF. Here the CDR3 DNA reads TGTGCCTGGAGTGTATGGGCGGGGGGCACAGATACGCAGTATTTT.

Ten or more counts support this clonotype. CDR3 sequence reads: CAWSALSRDRNTEAFF. Written as DNA, the CDR3 is TGTGCCTGGAGTGCCCTATCCCGGGACAGGAACACTGAAGCTTTCTTT. J is TRBJ1-1 and V is TRBV30, with 7 bases fitting TRBD1. Germline V gives CDR1 GTSNPN, CDR2 SVGIG (reference sequence). The V and J ends lost 1 base and 1 base, in that order; junction bases with no gene match: 9. This CDR3 contains 16 residues.

This clonotype was seen many times. The genes are TRBV11-2 and TRBJ2-2, with D perhaps matching TRBD1 (6 bases). The CDR3 totals 18 residues. The V gene's germline CDR1 is SGHAT and CDR2 FQNNGV. V was shortened by 0 bases and J by 4 bases, with 18 bases between the two germline ends. Written as DNA, the CDR3 is TGTGCCAGCAGCTTAGAGCCTACTACAGGGATTATCACCGGGGAGCTGTTTTTT. Translated, it gives CASSLEPTTGIITGELFF.

There are many counts of this clonotype. CDR3 in DNA: TGTGCCAGCAGTTCCGACATCGGATCCGAGCAGTACTTC. Translating gives CASSSDIGSEQYF. The rearrangement uses TRBV6-5 and TRBJ2-7; no firm D call. The germline V gene encodes CDR1 MNHEY and CDR2 SVGAGI. The CDR3 runs 13 residues. Trimming stripped 4 bases from V and 6 bases from J, with 13 bases between.

On this clonotype: This may be a read error: a much more frequent sequence differs by one nucleotide. Likely a read error: the CDR3 ends without its conserved phenylalanine or tryptophan. The rearrangement uses TRBV12-3 or TRBV12-4 and TRBJ2-1; D perhaps matches TRBD2 (5 bases). V dropped 6 bases and J dropped 0 bases, with 15 bases sitting between them. CDR3 length: 16 amino acids. The CDR3 region is CASSRGGLSSYNEQFL. The CDR3 DNA reads TGTGCCAGCAGCCGAGGAGGACTCAGCTCCTACAATGAGCAGTTCCTC.

This clonotype came up a few times. The rearrangement links TRBV7-9 to TRBJ1-1, with TRBD1 matching 9 bases. J gave up 6 bases and V 1 base, and 9 bases lay outside the gene matches. There are 16 residues in the CDR3. CDR1 is SEHNR and CDR2 is FQNEAQ in the germline V gene (reference sequence). CDR3 DNA: TGTGCCAGCAGCTTAGGGACCGGCACAGGGGGCGCTGAAGCTTTCTTT. It yields the protein CASSLGTGTGGAEAFF.

This clonotype was recorded at least ten times. The rearrangement links TRBV6-1 to TRBJ1-1; tentatively, D is TRBD1 (6 bases). Germline V gives CDR1 MNHNS, CDR2 SASEGT. V was pared by 7 bases and J by 0 bases, with 9 bases between. The CDR3 runs 13 residues. The CDR3 coding sequence is TGTGCCAGCACCTCAGGGGTGAACACTGAAGCTTTCTTT. It yields the protein CASTSGVNTEAFF.

The chain links TRBV19 to TRBJ1-5; 7 bases fit TRBD1. Germline assignment: CDR1 LNHDA and CDR2 SQIVND (reference sequence). Losses at the gene ends were 4 bases for V and 5 bases for J; bases not matched to a gene: 5. The length of the CDR3 is 14 residues. CDR3 bases: TGTGCCAGTAGTACGACTACAGGGGATCAGCCCCAGCATTTT. Its protein is CASSTTTGDQPQHF.

V is TRBV7-2 and J is TRBJ1-5; D is possibly TRBD1 (6 bases). Trimming stripped 2 bases from V and 3 bases from J, with 11 bases between. Germline V gives CDR1 SGHTA, CDR2 FQGNSA. The CDR3 spans 15 residues. CDR3 in DNA: TGTGCCAGCAGCTTAAAATCAGGGGTCAATCAGCCCCAGCATTTT. This encodes CASSLKSGVNQPQHF. Full variable domain (missing parts from reference TRBV7-2 and TRBJ1-5): GAGVSQSPSNKVTEKGKDVELRCDPISGHTALYWYRQSLGQGLEFLIYFQGNSAPDKSGLPSDRFSAERTGGSVSTLTIQRTQQEDSAVYLCASSLKSGVNQPQHFGDGTRLSIL.

The chain employs TRBV3-1 and TRBJ1-1, with a tentative D call TRBD1 (6 bases). The CDR3 totals 15 residues. The germline CDR1 and CDR2 sequences are LGHDT and YNNKEL (reference sequence). V gave up 6 bases and J gave up 6 bases, with 20 bases separating them. CDR3 in amino acids: CASRPRAGALAEAFF. The CDR3 DNA is TGTGCCAGCAGACCGAGGGCGGGGGCCCTCGCTGAAGCTTTCTTT.

This clonotype occurred many times. V is TRBV30 and J is TRBJ1-2, with 8 bases that match TRBD1. J was trimmed by 8 bases and V by 4 bases; bases with no gene match: 6. Germline-derived CDR1 and CDR2 are GTSNPN and SVGIG (reference sequence). The CDR3 is made up of 12 amino acids. The CDR3, as DNA: TGTGCCTGGACCTCAGGGGGCGGCGGCTACACCTTC. It specifies CAWTSGGGGYTF.

The chain carries TRBV6-1 and TRBJ1-1; TRBD1 might be the D (6 bases). The CDR3 extends over 13 amino acids. Trimming left V 8 bases short and J 4 bases short, with 14 bases between. In germline, CDR1 is MNHNS, CDR2 SASEGT. The CDR3 nucleotides read TGTGCCAGCGTAATTACAGGGCGCACTGAAGCTTTCTTT. This translates into CASVITGRTEAFF.

The chain uses TRBV7-3 and TRBJ2-5, with TRBD2 identical over 7 bases. V trimming: 5 bases; J trimming: 3 bases; junction bases outside the gene matches: 9. The germline CDR1 and CDR2 sequences are SGHTA and FQGTGA. The CDR3 spans 15 residues. The CDR3 nucleotides read TGTGCCAGCAGCCCCTTAGCGGGCCGCGAAGAGACCCAGTACTTC. Amino acids: CASSPLAGREETQYF.

Many counts were recorded for this clonotype. The chain recombines TRBV27 with TRBJ1-6, with 7 bases that match TRBD1. Germline V lookup: CDR1 MNHEY, CDR2 SMNVEV (reference sequence). This CDR3 is built from 13 residues. V lost 5 bases and J lost 10; bases outside the gene matches: 5. The CDR3 DNA is TGTGCCAGCAGTCAGGGGGAGGGGTCACCCCTCCACTTT. It encodes CASSQGEGSPLHF.

Only a few counts were recorded for this clonotype. The V and J genes are TRBV7-2 and TRBJ1-2; D remains ambiguous. This CDR3 region has 14 residues. CDR1 is SGHTA and CDR2 is FQGNSA in the germline V gene. The V gene lost 5 bases and the J gene lost 4 bases, with 14 bases spanning the gap. The CDR3 region is CASSTSGETYGYTF. The DNA of the CDR3 is TGTGCCAGCAGCACTTCCGGGGAAACCTATGGCTACACCTTC.

This clonotype was counted ten times or more. V and J are TRBV12-3 or TRBV12-4 and TRBJ2-3; tentatively, D is TRBD1 (5 bases). V dropped 6 bases and J dropped 6 bases, with 19 bases sitting between them. The CDR3 has 15 residues. The CDR3 loop is CASSSQETRPDTQYF. CDR3 bases: TGTGCCAGCAGCTCACAGGAGACGCGCCCGGATACGCAGTATTTT.

The sample holds many counts of this clonotype. The chain has TRBV30 and TRBJ1-5, with a tentative D call TRBD1 (6 bases). CDR1 is GTSNPN, CDR2 SVGIG, per germline (reference sequence). The CDR3 runs to 13 residues. Trimming removed 3 bases at V and 5 bases at J, with 11 bases between. In DNA form, the CDR3 reads TGTGCCTGGAGCGGGGGGCCCGATCAGCCCCAGCATTTT. Translated: CAWSGGPDQPQHF.

This clonotype was seen repeatedly, ten times or more. The chain combines TRBV12-3 or TRBV12-4 with TRBJ1-2; 7 bases agree with TRBD1. This CDR3 is built from 14 residues. V dropped 7 bases and J dropped 1; count of bases not matched to a gene: 6. The CDR3 coding sequence is TGTGCCAGCACCCCTTCAGGGGGTAACTATGGCTACACCTTC. Amino acids: CASTPSGGNYGYTF.

Worth noting for this clonotype: A much bigger clone sits one base away, suggesting this may be a read error. The chain combines TRBV3-1 with TRBJ1-6; D not certain. V dropped 0 bases and J dropped 8 bases, with 11 bases sitting between them. This CDR3 region has 15 residues. Looked up from germline, CDR1 is LGHDT and CDR2 is YNNKEL (reference sequence). The DNA for the CDR3 is TGTGCCAGCAGCCAAGAGAGAAGCCCTTATTCACCCCTCCACTTT. Encoded protein: CASSQERSPYSPLHF.

As to this clonotype: Its ends do not fully match the called genes, so a read error is possible. The chain combines TRBV10-2 with TRBJ1-2, with TRBD1 as a possible D gene (6 bases). Germline assignment: CDR1 WSHSY and CDR2 SAAADI. This CDR3 contains 13 residues. CDR3 amino acids: CASTPGAHYGYAF. CDR3 nucleotides: TGCGCCAGCACCCCGGGGGCCCACTATGGCTACGCCTTC.

The chain joins TRBV2 to TRBJ2-7; possibly TRBD2 for D (7 bases). The germline V and J ends were trimmed by 5 bases and 4 bases, with 18 bases remaining between them. CDR1 and CDR2 (germline): SNHLY, FYNNEI. This CDR3 comprises 15 residues. This chain's CDR3 is CASSRQGLADYEQYF. CDR3 sequence (DNA): TGTGCCAGCAGTCGTCAGGGGCTAGCGGATTACGAGCAGTACTTC.

The rearrangement joins TRBV5-5 to TRBJ2-5, with unresolved D. CDR1 is SGHKS and CDR2 is YYEKEE in the germline V gene (reference sequence). The V gene lost 2 bases and the J gene lost 2 bases, with 13 bases spanning the gap. The CDR3 contains 15 residues. The CDR3 region is CASSFLFPDQETQYF. For the CDR3, the DNA is TGTGCCAGCAGCTTTTTGTTTCCAGATCAAGAGACCCAGTACTTC.

This clonotype came up many times. The chain has TRBV5-4 and TRBJ2-7, with D possibly matching TRBD1 (5 bases). The CDR3 contains 15 residues. From germline, CDR1 is SGHNT and CDR2 YYREEE (reference sequence). Trimming took 0 bases from V and 5 from J, leaving 15 bases between them. The CDR3 protein is CASSLEARVRDEQYF. CDR3 coding DNA: TGTGCCAGCAGCTTGGAAGCCAGGGTACGAGACGAGCAGTACTTC.

This clonotype was detected only a few times. V gene TRBV27 combines with J gene TRBJ2-6; possibly TRBD1 for D (6 bases). The CDR3 consists of 16 residues. The germline V gene has CDR1 MNHEY and CDR2 SMNVEV (reference sequence). Trimming left V 5 bases short and J 2 bases short, with 13 bases between. The CDR3 nucleotides are TGTGCCAGCAGTCCGCGATGGACAGCTGGGGCCAACGTCCTGACTTTC. Protein product: CASSPRWTAGANVLTF.

This clonotype was seen repeatedly, ten times or more. This chain links TRBV12-3 or TRBV12-4 with TRBJ2-7; a possible D gene is TRBD1 (6 bases). V was shortened by 4 bases and J by 7 bases, with 17 bases between the two germline ends. The CDR3 totals 14 residues. The CDR3 loop is CASSSGTKFGEQYF. CDR3 DNA: TGTGCCAGCAGTTCCGGGACAAAATTTGGGGAGCAGTACTTC.